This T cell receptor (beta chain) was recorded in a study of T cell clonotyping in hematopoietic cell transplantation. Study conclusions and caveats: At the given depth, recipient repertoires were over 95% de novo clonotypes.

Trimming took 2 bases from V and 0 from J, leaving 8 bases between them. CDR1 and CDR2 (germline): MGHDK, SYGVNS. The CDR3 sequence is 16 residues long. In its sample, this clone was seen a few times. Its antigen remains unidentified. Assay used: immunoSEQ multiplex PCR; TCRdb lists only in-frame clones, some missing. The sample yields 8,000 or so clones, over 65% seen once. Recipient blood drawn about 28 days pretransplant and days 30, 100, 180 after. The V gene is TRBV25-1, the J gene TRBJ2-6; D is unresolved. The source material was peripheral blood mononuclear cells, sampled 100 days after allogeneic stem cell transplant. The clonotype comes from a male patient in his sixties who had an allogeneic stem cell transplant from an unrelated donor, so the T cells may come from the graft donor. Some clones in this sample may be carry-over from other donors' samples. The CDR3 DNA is TGTGCCAGCAGTGAAGGAGTGACCTCTGGGGCCAACGTCCTGACTTTC. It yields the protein CASSEGVTSGANVLTF.